This TCR beta chain was identified in a study of T cell responses to AZD1222 COVID-19 vaccine. Libraries were prepared by immunoSEQ multiplex PCR; TCRdb keeps only in-frame clonotypes and omits some of them. The top ten hold 7% of the sample, which has over 65,000 clones, roughly nine tenths seen once. The junction had 8 bases not matched to a gene; V was cut back by 5 bases and J by 8 bases. The CDR3 consists of 14 residues. Germline CDR1 reads SGHVS; CDR2 reads FQNEAQ. V gene TRBV7-8 combines with J gene TRBJ1-4; the match to TRBD1 covers 7 bases. This TCR was sampled from an adult in good health. This material consisted of peripheral blood, taken on day 0 of AZD1222 vaccination. The CDR3 bases are TGTGCCAGCAGCAAGGGGACAGCCAGGGAAAAACTGTTTTTT. Protein: CASSKGTAREKLFF.